A single T cell receptor beta chain is shown here with its context. The antigen is undetermined. This entry comes from a study of blood T cells in healthy people across ages. Across the study: Template switching caught about one barcoded beta molecule for each two T cells. Whole-study results and caveats: Those diversity estimates obtained from one million T cells were thought to be underestimates.

A sample-barcoded 5' primer and a J-beta primer mix were used in a second PCR of about 7 to 12 cycles. One entry per CDR3 protein results from TCRdb running MiXCR on the 5' RACE reads. The table has some 1.5 million distinct CDR3 sequences, roughly 27% seen once. The source material was blood. The receptor comes from a woman younger than 45 in good health.

The CDR3 nucleotides read TGTGCCAGCAGCTCGAGACTAGCGGAATTGGGAGATACGCAGTATTTT. It codes for CASSSRLAELGDTQYF. The V call is TRBV7-9, the J call TRBJ2-3, with 9 bases aligning to TRBD2. V lost 4 bases to trimming and J lost 5 bases; unmatched junction nucleotides: 10. The germline gives CDR1 SEHNR, CDR2 FQNEAQ (reference sequence). The CDR3 runs 16 residues.